This TCR beta chain was observed in a study of T cells in Graves' hyperthyroidism and ophthalmopathy. Ophthalmopathy patients had Clinical Activity Score at least 3, NOSPECS grade at least 4, duration under 3 months. Clinical symptoms, serum thyroxine and TRAb, thyroid ultrasound and orbital computed tomography together formed the diagnostic basis. This clonotype was picked up many times. Amplified TCR beta CDR3 regions came from RNA transcripts. A set of HTBI primers served as the primers for a first-round RT-PCR of the TCR CDR3. Each CDR3 protein is one row after TCRdb ran MiXCR on the multiplex PCR reads. The sample holds more than 350,000 distinct CDR3 sequences; around 15% are singletons and the top ten take roughly a fifth. The CDR3 spans 13 residues. Trimming cost V 6 bases and J 5 bases; bases outside gene matches: 6. Germline V gene data show CDR1 as SGHTA and CDR2 as FQGNSA.

The specimen sequenced was blood. V gene TRBV7-2 combines with J gene TRBJ2-5; 7 nucleotides agree with TRBD2. The sequence was collected from a woman in her twenties or thirties with Graves' ophthalmopathy. Here the CDR3 DNA reads TGTGCCAGCAGTCGGGCCGGGGGGGAGACCCAGTACTTC. Its protein is CASSRAGGETQYF.